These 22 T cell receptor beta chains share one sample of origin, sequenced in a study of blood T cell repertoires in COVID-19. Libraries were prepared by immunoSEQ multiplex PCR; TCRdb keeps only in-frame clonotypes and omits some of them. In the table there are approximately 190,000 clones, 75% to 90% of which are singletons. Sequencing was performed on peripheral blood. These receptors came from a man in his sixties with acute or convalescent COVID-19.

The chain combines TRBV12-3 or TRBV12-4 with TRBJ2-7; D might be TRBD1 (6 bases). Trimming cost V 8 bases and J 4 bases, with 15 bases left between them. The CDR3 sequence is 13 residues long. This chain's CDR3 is CASQGPGEYEQYF. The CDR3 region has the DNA TGTGCCAGCCAGGGGCCAGGGGAATACGAGCAGTACTTC.

The CDR3 bases are TGCAGCGGTGACCAGGGAAGAGGCACTGAAGCTTTCTTT. Its translation: CSGDQGRGTEAFF. The chain recombines TRBV29-1 with TRBJ1-1, with TRBD1 as a possible D gene (5 bases). This CDR3 is 13 amino acids long. The V end lost 7 bases, the J end lost 4 bases, and 16 bases lay between the germline ends. Germline CDR1 reads SQVTM; CDR2 reads ANQGSEA.

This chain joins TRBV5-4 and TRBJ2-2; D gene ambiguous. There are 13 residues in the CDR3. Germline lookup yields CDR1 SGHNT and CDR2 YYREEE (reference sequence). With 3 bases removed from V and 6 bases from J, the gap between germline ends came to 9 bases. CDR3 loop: CASSSAGPGELFF. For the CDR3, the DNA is TGTGCCAGCAGCTCTGCTGGCCCCGGGGAGCTGTTTTTT. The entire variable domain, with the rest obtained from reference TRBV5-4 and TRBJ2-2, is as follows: ETGVTQSPTHLIKTRGQQVTLRCSSQSGHNTVSWYQQALGQGPQFIFQYYREEENGRGNFPPRFSGLQFPNYSSELNVNALELDDSALYLCASSSAGPGELFFGEGSRLTVL.

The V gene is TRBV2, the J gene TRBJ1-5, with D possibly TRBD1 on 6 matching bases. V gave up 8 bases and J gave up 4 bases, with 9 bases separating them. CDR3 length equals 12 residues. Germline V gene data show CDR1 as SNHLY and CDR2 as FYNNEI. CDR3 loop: CASGQGNQPQHF. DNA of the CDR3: TGTGCCAGCGGGCAGGGGAATCAGCCCCAGCATTTT.

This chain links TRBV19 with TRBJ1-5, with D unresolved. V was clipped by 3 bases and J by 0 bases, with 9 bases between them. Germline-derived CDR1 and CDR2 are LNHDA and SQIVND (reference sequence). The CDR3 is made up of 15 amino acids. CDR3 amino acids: CASSIVRYSNQPQHF. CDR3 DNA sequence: TGTGCCAGTAGTATCGTCAGGTATAGCAATCAGCCCCAGCATTTT.

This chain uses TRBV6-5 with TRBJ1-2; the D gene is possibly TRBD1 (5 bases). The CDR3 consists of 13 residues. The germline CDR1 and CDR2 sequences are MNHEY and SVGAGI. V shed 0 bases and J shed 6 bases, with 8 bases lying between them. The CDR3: CASSYSRGDGYTF. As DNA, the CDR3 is TGTGCCAGCAGTTACTCGCGGGGGGATGGCTACACCTTC.

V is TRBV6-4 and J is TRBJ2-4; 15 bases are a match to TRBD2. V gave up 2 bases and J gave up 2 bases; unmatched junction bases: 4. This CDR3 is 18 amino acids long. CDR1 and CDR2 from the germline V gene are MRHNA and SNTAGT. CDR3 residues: CASSDAGLAGGPKNIQYF. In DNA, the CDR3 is TGTGCCAGCAGTGACGCGGGACTAGCGGGGGGACCCAAAAACATTCAGTACTTC.

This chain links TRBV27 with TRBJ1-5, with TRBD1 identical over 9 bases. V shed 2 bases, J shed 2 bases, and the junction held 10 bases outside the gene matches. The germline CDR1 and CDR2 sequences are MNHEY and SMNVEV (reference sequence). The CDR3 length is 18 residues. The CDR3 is CASSLKVDRGYGNQPQHF. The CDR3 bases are TGTGCCAGCAGTTTAAAGGTGGACAGGGGTTACGGCAATCAGCCCCAGCATTTT.

CDR3 sequence reads: CASSLNLGHPSGNTIYF. The CDR3 DNA sequence: TGTGCCAGCAGCTTAAATCTTGGACACCCCTCTGGAAACACCATATATTTT. V gene TRBV7-2 combines with J gene TRBJ1-3, with D perhaps TRBD1 (5 bases). The germline V gene has CDR1 SGHTA and CDR2 FQGNSA. V was shortened by 2 bases and J by 0 bases, with 14 bases between the two germline ends. The length of the CDR3 is 17 residues.

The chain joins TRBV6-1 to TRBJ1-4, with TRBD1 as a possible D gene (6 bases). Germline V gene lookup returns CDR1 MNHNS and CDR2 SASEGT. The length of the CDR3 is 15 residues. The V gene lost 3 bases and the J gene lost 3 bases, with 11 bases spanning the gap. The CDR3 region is CASSDRGRANEKLFF. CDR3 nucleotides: TGTGCCAGCAGTGACAGGGGCAGGGCTAATGAAAAACTGTTTTTT.

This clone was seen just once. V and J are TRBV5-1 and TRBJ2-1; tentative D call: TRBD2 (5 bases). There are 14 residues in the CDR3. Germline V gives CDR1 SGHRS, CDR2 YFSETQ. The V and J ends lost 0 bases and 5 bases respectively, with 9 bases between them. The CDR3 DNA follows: TGCGCCAGCAGCTTGGGGACTTCAAACAATGAGCAGTTCTTC. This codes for CASSLGTSNNEQFF.

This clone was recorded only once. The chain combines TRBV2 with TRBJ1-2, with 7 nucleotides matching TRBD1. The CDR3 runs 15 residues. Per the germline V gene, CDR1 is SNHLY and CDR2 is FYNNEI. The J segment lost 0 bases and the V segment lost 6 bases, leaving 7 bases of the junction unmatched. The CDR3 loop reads CASRIDREANYGYTF. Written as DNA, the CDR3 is TGTGCCAGCAGGATAGACAGGGAAGCTAACTATGGCTACACCTTC.

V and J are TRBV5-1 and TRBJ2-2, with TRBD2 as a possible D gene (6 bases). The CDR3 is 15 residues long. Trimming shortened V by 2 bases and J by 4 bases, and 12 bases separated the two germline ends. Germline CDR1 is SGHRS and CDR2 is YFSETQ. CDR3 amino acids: CASSFAGLGTGELFF. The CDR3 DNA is TGCGCCAGCAGCTTTGCGGGACTGGGCACCGGGGAGCTGTTTTTT.

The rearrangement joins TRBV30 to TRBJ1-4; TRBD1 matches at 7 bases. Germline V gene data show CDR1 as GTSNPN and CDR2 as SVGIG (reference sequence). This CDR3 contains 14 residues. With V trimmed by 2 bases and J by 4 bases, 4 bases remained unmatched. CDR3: CAWSRDSINEKLFF. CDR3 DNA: TGTGCCTGGAGTAGGGACAGCATTAATGAAAAACTGTTTTTT.

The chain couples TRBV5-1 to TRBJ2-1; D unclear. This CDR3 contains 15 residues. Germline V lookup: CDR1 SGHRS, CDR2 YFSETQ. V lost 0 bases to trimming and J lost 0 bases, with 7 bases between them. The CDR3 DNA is TGCGCCAGCAGCTTGGAACAGAACTCCTACAATGAGCAGTTCTTC. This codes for CASSLEQNSYNEQFF.

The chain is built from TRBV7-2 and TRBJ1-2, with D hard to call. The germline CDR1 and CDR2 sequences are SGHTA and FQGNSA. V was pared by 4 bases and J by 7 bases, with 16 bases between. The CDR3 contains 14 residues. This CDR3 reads CASSSPTWSPGYTF. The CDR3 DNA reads TGTGCCAGCAGCTCGCCTACTTGGTCCCCTGGCTACACCTTC.

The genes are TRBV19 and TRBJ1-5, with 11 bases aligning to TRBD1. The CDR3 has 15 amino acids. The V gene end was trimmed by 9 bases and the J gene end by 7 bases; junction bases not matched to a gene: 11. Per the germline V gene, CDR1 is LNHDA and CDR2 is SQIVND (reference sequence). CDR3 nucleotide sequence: TGTGCCAGCTCGGACAGGGGGCCCTCAGGACAGCCCCAGCATTTT. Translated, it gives CASSDRGPSGQPQHF.

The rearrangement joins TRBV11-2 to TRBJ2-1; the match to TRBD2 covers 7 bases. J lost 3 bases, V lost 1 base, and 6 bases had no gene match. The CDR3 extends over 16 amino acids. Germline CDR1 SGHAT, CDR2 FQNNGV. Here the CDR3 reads CASSLVPRGFYNEQFF. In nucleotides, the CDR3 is TGTGCCAGCAGCTTAGTCCCGCGGGGGTTCTACAATGAGCAGTTCTTC. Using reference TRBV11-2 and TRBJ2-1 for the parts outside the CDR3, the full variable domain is EAGVAQSPRYKIIEKRQSVAFWCNPISGHATLYWYQQILGQGPKLLIQFQNNGVVDDSQLPKDRFSAERLKGVDSTLKIQPAKLEDSAVYLCASSLVPRGFYNEQFFGPGTRLTVL.

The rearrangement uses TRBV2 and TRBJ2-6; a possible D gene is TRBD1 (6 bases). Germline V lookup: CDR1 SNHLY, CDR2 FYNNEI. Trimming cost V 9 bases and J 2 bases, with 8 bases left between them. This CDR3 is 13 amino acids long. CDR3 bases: TGTGCCAGTCAGGGGACTGGGGCCAACGTCCTGACTTTC. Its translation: CASQGTGANVLTF. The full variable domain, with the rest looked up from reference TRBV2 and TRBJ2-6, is EPEVTQTPSHQVTQMGQEVILRCVPISNHLYFYWYRQILGQKVEFLVSFYNNEISEKSEIFDDQFSVERPDGSNFTLKIRSTKLEDSAMYFCASQGTGANVLTFGAGSRLTVL.

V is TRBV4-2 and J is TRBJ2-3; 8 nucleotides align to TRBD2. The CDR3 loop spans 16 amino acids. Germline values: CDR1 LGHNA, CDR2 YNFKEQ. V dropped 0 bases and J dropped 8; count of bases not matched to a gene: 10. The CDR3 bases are TGTGCCAGCAGCCAAGAGTGGCGGTTCCGGGGGGGTACGCAGTATTTT. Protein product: CASSQEWRFRGGTQYF.

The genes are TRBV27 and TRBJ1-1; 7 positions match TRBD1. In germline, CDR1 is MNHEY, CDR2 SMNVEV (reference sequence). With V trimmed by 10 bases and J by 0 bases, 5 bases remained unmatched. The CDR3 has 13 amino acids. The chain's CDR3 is CAIQQGLNTEAFF. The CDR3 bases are TGTGCCATTCAACAGGGGTTGAACACTGAAGCTTTCTTT.

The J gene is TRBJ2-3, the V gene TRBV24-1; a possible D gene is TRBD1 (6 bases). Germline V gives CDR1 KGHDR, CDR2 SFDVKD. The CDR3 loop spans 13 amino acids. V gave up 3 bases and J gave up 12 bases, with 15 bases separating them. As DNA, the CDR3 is TGTGCCACCAGTGATGAACAGGGACCGTACCAGTATTTT. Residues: CATSDEQGPYQYF.